Presented here are 3 T cell receptor beta chains from one specimen sequenced in a study of patients and donors after allogeneic stem cell transplantation. TCRdb processed the RT-PCR reads anew with MiXCR; each CDR3 protein has one entry. This table has fewer than 10,000 distinct CDR3 sequences, approximately 3.9% appearing once. Sequencing was done on a sample of blood, either unsorted or a sorted T cell fraction (not recorded which). Receptors were obtained from a human donor who was either an allogeneic HSCT recipient or a stem cell or donor lymphocyte infusion donor (not recorded which). It is not recorded whose cells these are; they may come from a transplant donor.

Relative to its sample, this clonotype is medium-sized. This rearrangement joins TRBV7-8 to TRBJ1-4, with 10 bases lining up with TRBD1. V shed 3 bases, J shed 10 bases, and the junction held 5 bases outside the gene matches. The CDR3 covers 14 residues. Looked up from germline, CDR1 is SGHVS and CDR2 is FQNEAQ. The CDR3 sequence is CASSFRTGGGKLFF. The CDR3 DNA follows: TGTGCCAGCAGCTTCCGGACAGGGGGAGGAAAACTGTTTTTT.

As to this clonotype: It may be a read error: a sequence one base away is much more abundant. The V gene is TRBV28, the J gene TRBJ2-2; possibly TRBD2 for D (5 bases). Germline CDR1 is MDHEN and CDR2 is SYDVKM. The CDR3 has 12 residues. This CDR3 is CASSLVTGELSF. CDR3 in DNA: TGTGCCAGCAGTCTCGTCACCGGGGAGCTGTCTTTT.

This clonotype was counted ten times or more. The chain uses TRBV5-1 and TRBJ2-5; D is perhaps TRBD1 or TRBD2 (5 bases each). The germline gives CDR1 SGHRS, CDR2 YFSETQ. The CDR3 runs to 14 residues. Trimming removed 9 bases from V and 1 base from J, with 16 bases in between. The DNA of the CDR3 is TGCGCCACCCGACTGGGGACCCCCCAAGAGACCCAGTACTTC. This translates into CATRLGTPQETQYF.